One sample yielded the 19 T cell receptor beta chains listed below, sequenced in a study of T cells expressing NK-cell markers. TCRdb reanalyzed the 5' RACE reads and collapses them to one entry per CDR3 protein, without DNA. This sample contains tens of thousands of distinct CDR3 sequences. The material sequenced was blood T cells: a sorted CD56 or NKG2C T cell subset, CD4+ or CD8+ T cells, or bulk PBMC T cells (not recorded which). The receptors shown here come from a woman aged 18-69 years in good health.

The V and J genes are TRBV29-1 and TRBJ2-7; without DNA, the TCRdb call of TRBD2 cannot be checked. The CDR3 is 11 residues long. Germline V gene lookup returns CDR1 SQVTM and CDR2 ANQGSEA. This CDR3 reads CSVVREDEQYF.

The genes are TRBV5-1 and TRBJ2-3; TCRdb designates TRBD1, a call that cannot be tested without DNA. CDR1 is SGHRS and CDR2 is YFSETQ in the germline V gene. CDR3 size: 16 residues. The CDR3 sequence is CASSLADGGASDTQYF.

This chain uses TRBV27 with TRBJ2-1; no DNA is available, so the TRBD2 call from TCRdb remains unchecked. Germline V gene lookup returns CDR1 MNHEY and CDR2 SMNVEV (reference sequence). This CDR3 is 15 amino acids long. CDR3 in amino acids: CASSSGSNGADEQFF.

The chain uses TRBV5-5 and TRBJ1-1. There are 13 residues in the CDR3. Germline loops: CDR1 SGHKS, CDR2 YYEKEE (reference sequence). CDR3 residues: CASSFTSYTEAFF.

In terms of frequency, this clonotype is medium-sized. This chain uses TRBV6-5 with TRBJ1-1. The CDR3 runs 11 residues. Germline V gene lookup returns CDR1 MNHEY and CDR2 SVGAGI. The CDR3 spells CASKKGTEAFF.

V and J are TRBV4-1 and TRBJ2-3; absent DNA, TCRdb's TRBD1 call cannot be checked. The CDR3 length is 19 residues. Germline CDR1 and CDR2: MGHRA and YSYEKL. The CDR3 spells CASSQVRGEGGANTDTQYF.

The chain combines TRBV7-9 with TRBJ2-3; with no DNA, the TCRdb D assignment of TRBD1 cannot be verified. This CDR3 is 15 amino acids long. Germline V lookup: CDR1 SEHNR, CDR2 FQNEAQ (reference sequence). This chain's CDR3 is CASSDSAGVADTQYF. Filled out from reference TRBV7-9 and TRBJ2-3, the complete variable domain reads DTGVSQNPRHKITKRGQNVTFRCDPISEHNRLYWYRQTLGQGPEFLTYFQNEAQLEKSRLLSDRFSAERPKGSFSTLEIQRTEQGDSAMYLCASSDSAGVADTQYFGPGTRLTVL.

V is TRBV12-3 or TRBV12-4 and J is TRBJ2-7; TCRdb picks TRBD1, but there is no DNA to check that call. CDR3 length: 15 amino acids. CDR3: CASSLLRGPDYEQYF.

V is TRBV7-8 and J is TRBJ2-3; TCRdb reports TRBD2, a call that lacks DNA to check it against. Germline V gene lookup returns CDR1 SGHVS and CDR2 FQNEAQ. The CDR3 spans 16 residues. The chain's CDR3 is CASSFGLGGGTDTQYF.

The CDR3 is CSVHLAGAENEQFF. The V and J genes are TRBV29-1 and TRBJ2-1; TCRdb picks TRBD2, but there is no DNA to check that call. This CDR3 spans 14 amino acids. Germline V lookup: CDR1 SQVTM, CDR2 ANQGSEA.

The gene calls are TRBV7-9 and TRBJ2-7; checking the TCRdb D call of TRBD1 is not possible without DNA. The CDR3 consists of 14 residues. From germline, CDR1 is SEHNR and CDR2 FQNEAQ (reference sequence). The CDR3 is CASSLTGQSYEQYF.

The chain is built from TRBV7-8 and TRBJ1-1. Germline values: CDR1 SGHVS, CDR2 FQNEAQ. This CDR3 has 14 residues. This CDR3 is CASSLVGDDTEAFF.

The gene calls are TRBV27 and TRBJ1-4; TCRdb's assignment of TRBD1 cannot be checked, as there is no DNA. The length of the CDR3 is 16 residues. Germline V gene sequence: CDR1 MNHEY, CDR2 SMNVEV (reference sequence). The CDR3 sequence: CASSSPGTGLEEKLFF.

The CDR3: CASSNRDRVPYEQYF. The gene calls are TRBV7-9 and TRBJ2-7; TCRdb's D call of TRBD1 is untestable without DNA. The germline V gene has CDR1 SEHNR and CDR2 FQNEAQ (reference sequence). The CDR3 consists of 15 residues.

The V call is TRBV7-7, the J call TRBJ2-3; the D call of TRBD1 rests on TCRdb alone, since no DNA is present to check it. The CDR3 totals 15 residues. Germline V lookup: CDR1 SSHAT, CDR2 FNYEAQ (reference sequence). CDR3: CASSLAAGGTDTQYF.

This chain connects TRBV11-2 to TRBJ1-4. Germline lookup yields CDR1 SGHAT and CDR2 FQNNGV. This CDR3 is 18 amino acids long. The CDR3 is CASSARPWGGERNEKLFF.

The chain uses TRBV12-3 or TRBV12-4 and TRBJ1-6; lacking DNA, the TRBD1 call made by TCRdb goes unchecked. The CDR3 length is 12 residues. This CDR3 is CASSPGRSPLHF.

The rearrangement links TRBV7-8 to TRBJ1-3. The CDR3 length is 16 residues. Germline V gene data show CDR1 as SGHVS and CDR2 as FQNEAQ. The CDR3 loop reads CASSLAGQFGGNTIYF.

This rearrangement joins TRBV7-9 to TRBJ1-1; TCRdb calls TRBD1, which cannot be checked without DNA. In germline, CDR1 is SEHNR, CDR2 FQNEAQ (reference sequence). This CDR3 region has 14 residues. The CDR3 is CASSLGGLNTEAFF.